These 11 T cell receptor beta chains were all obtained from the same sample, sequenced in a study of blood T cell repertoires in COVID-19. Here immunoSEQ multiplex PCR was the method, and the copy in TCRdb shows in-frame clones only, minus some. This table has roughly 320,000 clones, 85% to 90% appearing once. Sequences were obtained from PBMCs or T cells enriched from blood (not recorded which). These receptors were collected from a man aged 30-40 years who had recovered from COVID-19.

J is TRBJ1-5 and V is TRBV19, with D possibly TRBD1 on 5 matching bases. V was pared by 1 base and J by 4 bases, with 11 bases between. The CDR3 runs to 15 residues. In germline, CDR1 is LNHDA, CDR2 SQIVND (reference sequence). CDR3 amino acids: CASSIGQGGNQPQHF. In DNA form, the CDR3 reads TGTGCCAGTAGTATAGGGCAGGGCGGAAATCAGCCCCAGCATTTT.

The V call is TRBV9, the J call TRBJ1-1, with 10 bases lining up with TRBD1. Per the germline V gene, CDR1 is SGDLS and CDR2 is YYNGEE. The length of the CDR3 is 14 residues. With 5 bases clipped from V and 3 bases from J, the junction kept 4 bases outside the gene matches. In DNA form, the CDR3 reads TGTGCCAGCAGAGGGACAGGGGCGGACACTGAAGCTTTCTTT. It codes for CASRGTGADTEAFF.

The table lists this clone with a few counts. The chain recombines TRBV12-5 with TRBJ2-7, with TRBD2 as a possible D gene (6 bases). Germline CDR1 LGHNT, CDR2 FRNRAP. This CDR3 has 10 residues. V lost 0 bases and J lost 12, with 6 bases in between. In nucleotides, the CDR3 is TGTGCTAGTGGTTTGGTGGGGGGGTACTTC. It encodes CASGLVGGYF.

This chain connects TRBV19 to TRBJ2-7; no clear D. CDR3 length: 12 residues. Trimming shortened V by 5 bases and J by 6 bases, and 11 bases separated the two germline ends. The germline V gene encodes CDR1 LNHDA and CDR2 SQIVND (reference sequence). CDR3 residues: CASSPGRTEQYF. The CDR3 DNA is TGTGCCAGTAGTCCAGGCCGCACCGAGCAGTACTTC.

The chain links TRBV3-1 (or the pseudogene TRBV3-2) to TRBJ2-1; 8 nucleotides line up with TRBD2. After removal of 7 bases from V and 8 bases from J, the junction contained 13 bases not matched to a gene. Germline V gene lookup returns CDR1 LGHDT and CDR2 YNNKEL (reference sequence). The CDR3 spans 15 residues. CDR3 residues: CASTLGSTGGYEQFF. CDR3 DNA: TGTGCCAGCACCCTCGGATCGACGGGGGGGTATGAGCAGTTCTTC.

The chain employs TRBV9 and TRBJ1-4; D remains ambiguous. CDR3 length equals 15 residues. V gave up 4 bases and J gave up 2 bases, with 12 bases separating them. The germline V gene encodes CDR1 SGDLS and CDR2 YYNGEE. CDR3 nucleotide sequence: TGTGCCAGCAGCCCCCGGGAGAGGACTAATGAAAAACTGTTTTTT. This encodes CASSPRERTNEKLFF.

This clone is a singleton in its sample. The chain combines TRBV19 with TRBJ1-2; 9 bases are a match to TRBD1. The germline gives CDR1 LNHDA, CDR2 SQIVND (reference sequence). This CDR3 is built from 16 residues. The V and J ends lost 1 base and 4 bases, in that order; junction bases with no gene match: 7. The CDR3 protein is CASSIVRGQGFYGYTF. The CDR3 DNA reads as TGTGCCAGTAGTATAGTCAGGGGACAGGGCTTCTATGGCTACACCTTC.

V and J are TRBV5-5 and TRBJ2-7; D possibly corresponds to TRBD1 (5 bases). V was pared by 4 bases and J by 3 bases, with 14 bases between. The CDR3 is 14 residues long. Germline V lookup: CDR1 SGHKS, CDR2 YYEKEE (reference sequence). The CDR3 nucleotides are TGTGCCAGCAGCCTAGGGGTCCACGACTACGAGCAGTACTTC. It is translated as CASSLGVHDYEQYF.

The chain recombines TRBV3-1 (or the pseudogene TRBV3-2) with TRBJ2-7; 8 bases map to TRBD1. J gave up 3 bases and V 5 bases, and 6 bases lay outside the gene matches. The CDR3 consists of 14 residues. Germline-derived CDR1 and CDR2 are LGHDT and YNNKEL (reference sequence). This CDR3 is CASSLQGDLYEQYF. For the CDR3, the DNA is TGTGCCAGCAGCTTACAGGGGGACCTCTACGAGCAGTACTTC.

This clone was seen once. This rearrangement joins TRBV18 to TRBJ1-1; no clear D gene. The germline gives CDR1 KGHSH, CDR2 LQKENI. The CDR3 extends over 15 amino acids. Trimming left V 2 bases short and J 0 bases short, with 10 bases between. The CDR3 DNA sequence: TGTGCCAGCTCACCAAATCGGGATATGAACACTGAAGCTTTCTTT. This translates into CASSPNRDMNTEAFF. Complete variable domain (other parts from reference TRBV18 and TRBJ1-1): NAGVMQNPRHLVRRRGQEARLRCSPMKGHSHVYWYRQLPEEGLKFMVYLQKENIIDESGMPKERFSAEFPKEGPSILRIQQVVRGDSAAYFCASSPNRDMNTEAFFGQGTRLTVV.

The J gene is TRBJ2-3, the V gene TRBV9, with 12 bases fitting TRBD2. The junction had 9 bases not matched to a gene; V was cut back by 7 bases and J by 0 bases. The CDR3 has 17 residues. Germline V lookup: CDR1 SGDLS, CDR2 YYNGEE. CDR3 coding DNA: TGTGCCAGCCGACCACCTGGACTAGCGGGGAGCACAGATACGCAGTATTTT. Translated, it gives CASRPPGLAGSTDTQYF. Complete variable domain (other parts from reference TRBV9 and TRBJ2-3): DSGVTQTPKHLITATGQRVTLRCSPRSGDLSVYWYQQSLDQGLQFLIQYYNGEERAKGNILERFSAQQFPDLHSELNLSSLELGDSALYFCASRPPGLAGSTDTQYFGPGTRLTVL.